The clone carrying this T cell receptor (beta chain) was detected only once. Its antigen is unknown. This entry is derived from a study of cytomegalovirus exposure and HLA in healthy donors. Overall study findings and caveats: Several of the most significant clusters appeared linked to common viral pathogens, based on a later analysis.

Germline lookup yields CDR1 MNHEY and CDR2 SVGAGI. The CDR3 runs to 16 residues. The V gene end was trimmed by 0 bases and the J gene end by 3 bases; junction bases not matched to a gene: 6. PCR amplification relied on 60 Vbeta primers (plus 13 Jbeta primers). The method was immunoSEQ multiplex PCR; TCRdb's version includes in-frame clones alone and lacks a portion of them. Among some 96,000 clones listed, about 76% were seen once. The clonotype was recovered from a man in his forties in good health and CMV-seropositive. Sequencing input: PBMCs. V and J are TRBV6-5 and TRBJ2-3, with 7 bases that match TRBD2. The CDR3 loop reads CASSYSTRGSTDTQYF. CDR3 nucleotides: TGTGCCAGCAGTTACTCAACGCGGGGGTCTACAGATACGCAGTATTTT.